This T cell receptor beta chain was sequenced in a study of blood T cell repertoires in COVID-19. Study-wide context: Sources were T cells, B-cell-depleted T cells, or PBMCs; the material itself was cDNA or gDNA.

Trimming at V came to 3 bases and at J to 7 bases, leaving 9 bases not matched to a gene. The CDR3 extends over 16 amino acids. Germline V CDR1 and CDR2: MNHNS, SASEGT. The authors' processing: Estimation of nucleated cell counts was performed using reference gene primer amplification. Method: immunoSEQ multiplex PCR; TCRdb's copy keeps in-frame clones and lacks some. V and J calls and clone size are as listed in that table; D and trimming were resolved from the DNA. Here the sample spans about 290,000 clones, around 88% being singletons. V usage is TRBV6-1 and J usage is TRBJ1-5; TRBD1 matches 10 bases. What was sequenced was peripheral blood. This receptor was taken from a man aged 35 to 55 with acute or convalescent COVID-19. The CDR3 nucleotides read TGTGCCAGCAGTGAGGCCCCGGGACAGGGGAACCAGCCCCAGCATTTT. It yields the protein CASSEAPGQGNQPQHF.